This T cell receptor beta chain was observed in a study of OX40 agonist ivuxolimab in advanced cancers. Repertoires were generated with immunoSEQ multiplex PCR, while TCRdb's copy carries only in-frame clones and drops some. The table lists about 34,000 clones, approximately 80% of them singletons. Trimming stripped 7 bases from V and 7 bases from J, with 11 bases between. Germline CDR1 and CDR2: MNHNS and SASEGT. The CDR3 totals 13 residues. Of note for this clone: Its antigen remains unidentified.

Study findings and constraints: CD4+ and CD8+ blood T cells expanded clonally by week 6 at 0.1 to 3.0 mg/kg.

The TCR originated in an adult with an advanced solid tumor such as melanoma, head and neck, liver or kidney cancer. The genes are TRBV6-1 and TRBJ1-6; D ambiguous. The specimen was CD4+ or CD8+ T cells sorted from blood, collected in a trial of the OX40 agonist ivuxolimab. This CDR3 is CASTQTGNSPLHF. In DNA form, the CDR3 reads TGTGCCAGCACTCAGACGGGGAATTCACCCCTCCACTTT.